The 16 T cell receptor beta chains below were found in one sample sequenced in a study of T cell responses to AZD1222 COVID-19 vaccine. Profiled with immunoSEQ multiplex PCR; TCRdb holds only in-frame clones, not every one. This table holds 55,000 to 70,000 clones, 89% found once. This material consisted of peripheral blood, taken 28 days after the second AZD1222 dose. All receptors come from an adult who received the AZD1222 COVID-19 vaccine.

The chain recombines TRBV28 with TRBJ1-2; no definite D call. This CDR3 is built from 16 residues. Trimming took 6 bases from V and 5 from J, leaving 22 bases between them. Germline CDR1 is MDHEN and CDR2 is SYDVKM. CDR3 protein: CASSHATRSSGYGYTF. DNA for the CDR3: TGTGCCAGCAGCCACGCCACCAGGAGCTCTGGATATGGCTACACCTTC.

The CDR3 here is CASSVFGVEGEQYF. DNA of the CDR3: TGTGCCAGCAGCGTTTTCGGGGTGGAGGGCGAGCAGTACTTC. The rearrangement uses TRBV9 and TRBJ2-7, with D possibly being TRBD2 (6 bases). V gave up 2 bases and J gave up 6 bases, with 15 bases separating them. The CDR3 consists of 14 residues. Germline CDR1 reads SGDLS; CDR2 reads YYNGEE.

The CDR3 loop reads CASSPGTALPYEQYF. The DNA for the CDR3 is TGTGCCAGCAGCCCCGGGACAGCCCTTCCCTACGAGCAGTACTTC. This sequence joins TRBV11-3 and TRBJ2-7; 7 bases agree with TRBD1. V was pared by 5 bases and J by 2 bases, with 9 bases of the junction left unmatched. CDR1 SGHNT and CDR2 YENEEA come from the germline V gene. The CDR3 consists of 15 residues.

The V call is TRBV7-2, the J call TRBJ2-1, with TRBD2 matching over 8 bases. Germline CDR1 is SGHTA and CDR2 is FQGNSA. V shed 3 bases, J shed 5 bases, and the junction held 6 bases outside the gene matches. CDR3 length: 15 residues. The CDR3 DNA is TGTGCCAGCAGCTTCAGCGGGGGTGGAAACAATGAGCAGTTCTTC. Amino acid sequence: CASSFSGGGNNEQFF. Filled out from reference TRBV7-2 and TRBJ2-1, the complete variable domain reads GAGVSQSPSNKVTEKGKDVELRCDPISGHTALYWYRQSLGQGLEFLIYFQGNSAPDKSGLPSDRFSAERTGGSVSTLTIQRTQQEDSAVYLCASSFSGGGNNEQFFGPGTRLTVL.

In DNA, the CDR3 is TGCAGCGTTGGAGCAGGGGGAGGAGACATTCAGTACTTC. Amino acid sequence: CSVGAGGGDIQYF. The chain recombines TRBV29-1 with TRBJ2-4, with D maybe TRBD1 (7 bases). Trimming cost V 4 bases and J 8 bases, with 15 bases left between them. CDR1 and CDR2 (germline): SQVTM, ANQGSEA. This CDR3 has 13 residues.

This chain uses TRBV3-1 (or the pseudogene TRBV3-2) with TRBJ2-7; 7 nucleotides agree with TRBD1. The germline CDR1 and CDR2 sequences are LGHDT and YNNKEL (reference sequence). The junction had 17 bases not matched to a gene; V was cut back by 4 bases and J by 5 bases. This CDR3 spans 17 amino acids. The CDR3 DNA sequence: TGTGCCAGCAGCCGAGCCCCCCGACAGGGCCGTGGTAACGAGCAGTACTTC. It codes for CASSRAPRQGRGNEQYF.

The rearrangement links TRBV19 to TRBJ1-1; maybe TRBD1 (6 bases). CDR1 LNHDA and CDR2 SQIVND come from the germline V gene (reference sequence). V lost 2 bases, J lost 6 bases, and 13 bases lay in between. This CDR3 is 14 amino acids long. The CDR3 sequence: CASSIRQGMAEAFF. The CDR3 DNA reads as TGTGCCAGTAGTATAAGGCAGGGGATGGCTGAAGCTTTCTTT.

The rearrangement joins TRBV9 to TRBJ2-5; TRBD2 is a possible D gene (5 bases). With 0 bases removed from V and 4 bases from J, the gap between germline ends came to 13 bases. CDR1 is SGDLS, CDR2 YYNGEE, per germline. The CDR3 runs to 15 residues. The CDR3 bases are TGTGCCAGCAGCGTAGGGGCTAGCAATGGAGAGACCCAGTACTTC. Translating gives CASSVGASNGETQYF. Complete variable domain (other parts from reference TRBV9 and TRBJ2-5): DSGVTQTPKHLITATGQRVTLRCSPRSGDLSVYWYQQSLDQGLQFLIQYYNGEERAKGNILERFSAQQFPDLHSELNLSSLELGDSALYFCASSVGASNGETQYFGPGTRLLVL.

The chain has TRBV20-1 and TRBJ2-3, with TRBD2 as a possible D gene (5 bases). The CDR3 is made up of 11 amino acids. Trimming stripped 5 bases from V and 6 bases from J, with 9 bases between. The germline V gene has CDR1 DFQATT and CDR2 SNEGSKA (reference sequence). This chain's CDR3 is CSAGTRDTQYF. The CDR3 nucleotides are TGCAGTGCTGGAACTAGGGATACGCAGTATTTT.

The genes are TRBV29-1 and TRBJ2-3; either TRBD1 or TRBD2 may fit D (6 bases each). Trimming removed 4 bases from V and 3 bases from J, with 11 bases in between. The CDR3 runs 13 residues. Germline values: CDR1 SQVTM, CDR2 ANQGSEA. The CDR3 spells CSVVGGATDTQYF. CDR3 DNA: TGCAGCGTTGTCGGGGGCGCGACAGATACGCAGTATTTT.

This rearrangement joins TRBV21-1 to TRBJ1-1. TRBV21-1 is designated a pseudogene. The CDR3 totals 17 residues. The CDR3 spells CASSKVGSKDLDNEAFF. CDR3 in DNA: TGTGCCAGCAGCAAAGTGGGATCGAAAGACTTAGACAATGAAGCTTTCTTT.

This chain connects TRBV6-2 or TRBV6-3 to TRBJ2-4; TRBD1 agrees at 8 bases. Germline V CDR1 and CDR2: MNHEY, SVGEGT. Trimming at V came to 8 bases and at J to 1 base, leaving 22 bases not matched to a gene. This CDR3 is 20 amino acids long. This CDR3 is CASCPAAVDRGAFAKNIQYF. CDR3 coding DNA: TGTGCCAGCTGCCCTGCCGCCGTAGACAGGGGCGCGTTTGCCAAAAACATTCAGTACTTC.

The chain recombines TRBV15 with TRBJ2-1, with D tentatively TRBD1 (6 bases). The germline V gene encodes CDR1 LNHNV and CDR2 YYDKDF (reference sequence). Trimming removed 1 base from V and 5 bases from J, with 9 bases in between. This CDR3 is 14 amino acids long. CDR3 sequence (DNA): TGTGCCACCAGCAGAGCCGGGACAAACAATGAGCAGTTCTTC. Translating it yields CATSRAGTNNEQFF.

In DNA form, the CDR3 reads TGTGCCAGCAGTCGCACAGGCCCTGAGTACTTC. This encodes CASSRTGPEYF. V is TRBV11-2 and J is TRBJ2-5; weak D call: TRBD1 (5 bases). The V and J ends lost 6 bases and 12 bases respectively, with 14 bases between them. The CDR3 has 11 amino acids. The germline CDR1 and CDR2 sequences are SGHAT and FQNNGV.

V gene TRBV19 combines with J gene TRBJ2-3, with 7 bases identical to TRBD1. The V segment lost 5 bases and the J segment 4 bases; nucleotides outside the gene matches: 9. Germline V gene data show CDR1 as LNHDA and CDR2 as SQIVND (reference sequence). CDR3 size: 15 residues. This CDR3 reads CASSVTDRTADTQYF. In nucleotides, the CDR3 is TGTGCCAGTAGTGTTACGGACAGGACGGCAGATACGCAGTATTTT.

This chain links TRBV27 with TRBJ2-7; no clear D gene. In germline, CDR1 is MNHEY, CDR2 SMNVEV (reference sequence). V lost 5 bases and J lost 3, with 20 bases in between. The CDR3 runs to 16 residues. CDR3 protein: CASSPPPHYGVYEQYF. As DNA, the CDR3 is TGTGCCAGCAGTCCTCCCCCCCACTATGGGGTCTACGAGCAGTACTTC.